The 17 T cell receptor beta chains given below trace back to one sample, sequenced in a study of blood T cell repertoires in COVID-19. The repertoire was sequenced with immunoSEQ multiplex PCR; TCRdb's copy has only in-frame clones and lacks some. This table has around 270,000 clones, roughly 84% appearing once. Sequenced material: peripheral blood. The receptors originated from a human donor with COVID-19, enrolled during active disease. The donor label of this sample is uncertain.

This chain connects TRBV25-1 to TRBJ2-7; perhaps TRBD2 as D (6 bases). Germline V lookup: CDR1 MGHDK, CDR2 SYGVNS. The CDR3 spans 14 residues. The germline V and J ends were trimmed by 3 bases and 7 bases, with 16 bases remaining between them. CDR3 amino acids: CASSELAVTGEQYF. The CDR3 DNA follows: TGTGCCAGCAGTGAGTTAGCGGTCACGGGAGAGCAGTACTTC.

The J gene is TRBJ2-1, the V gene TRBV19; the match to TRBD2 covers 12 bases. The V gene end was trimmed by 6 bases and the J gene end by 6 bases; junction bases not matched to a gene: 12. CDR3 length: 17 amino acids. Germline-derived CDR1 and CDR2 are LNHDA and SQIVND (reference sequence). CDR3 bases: TGTGCCAGTAGCCCAGCGCTAGCGGGAGGGGGAGTCAATGAGCAGTTCTTC. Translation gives CASSPALAGGGVNEQFF.

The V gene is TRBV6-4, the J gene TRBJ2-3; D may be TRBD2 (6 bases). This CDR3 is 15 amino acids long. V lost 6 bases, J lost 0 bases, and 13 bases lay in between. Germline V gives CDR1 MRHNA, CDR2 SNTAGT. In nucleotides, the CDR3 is TGTGCCAGCAGGGAGGGGACTCTTAGCACAGATACGCAGTATTTT. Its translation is CASREGTLSTDTQYF.

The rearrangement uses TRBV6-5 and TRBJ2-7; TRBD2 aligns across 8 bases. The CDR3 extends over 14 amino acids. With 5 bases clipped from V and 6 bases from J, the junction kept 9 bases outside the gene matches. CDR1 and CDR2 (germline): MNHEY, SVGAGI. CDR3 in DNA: TGTGCCAGCAGTAAGCGGGAGCCGCATCTCGAGCAGTACTTC. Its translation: CASSKREPHLEQYF.

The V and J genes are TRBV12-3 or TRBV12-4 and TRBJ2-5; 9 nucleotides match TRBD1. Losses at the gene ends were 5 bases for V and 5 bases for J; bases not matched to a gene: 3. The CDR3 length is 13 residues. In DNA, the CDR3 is TGTGCCAGCAGTCGACAGGGGGAGGAGACCCAGTACTTC. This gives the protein CASSRQGEETQYF.

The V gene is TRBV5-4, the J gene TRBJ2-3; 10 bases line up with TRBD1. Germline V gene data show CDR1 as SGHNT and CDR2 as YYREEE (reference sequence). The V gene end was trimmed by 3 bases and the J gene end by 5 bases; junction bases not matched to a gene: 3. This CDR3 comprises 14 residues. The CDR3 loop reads CASSSTGGRDTQYF. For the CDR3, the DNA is TGTGCCAGCAGCTCGACAGGGGGCAGAGATACGCAGTATTTT.

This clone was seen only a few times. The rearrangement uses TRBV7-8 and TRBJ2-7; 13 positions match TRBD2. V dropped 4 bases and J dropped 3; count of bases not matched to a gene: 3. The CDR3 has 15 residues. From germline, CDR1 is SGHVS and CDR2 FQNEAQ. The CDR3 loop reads CASSSRLAGGYEQYF. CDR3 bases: TGTGCCAGCAGCTCGAGACTAGCGGGAGGCTACGAGCAGTACTTC.

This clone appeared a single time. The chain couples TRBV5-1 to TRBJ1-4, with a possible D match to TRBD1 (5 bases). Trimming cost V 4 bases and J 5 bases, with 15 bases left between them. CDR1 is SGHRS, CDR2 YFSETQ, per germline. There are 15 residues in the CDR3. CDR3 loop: CASSQALQGNEKLFF. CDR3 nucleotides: TGCGCCAGCAGCCAAGCCCTCCAGGGCAATGAAAAACTGTTTTTT.

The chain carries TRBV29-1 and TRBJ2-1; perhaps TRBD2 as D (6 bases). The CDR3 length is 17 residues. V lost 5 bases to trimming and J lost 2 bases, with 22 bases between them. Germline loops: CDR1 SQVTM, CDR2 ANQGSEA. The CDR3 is CSVIQAHSGRTYNEQFF. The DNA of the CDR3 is TGCAGCGTTATTCAAGCCCATAGCGGAAGAACCTACAATGAGCAGTTCTTC.

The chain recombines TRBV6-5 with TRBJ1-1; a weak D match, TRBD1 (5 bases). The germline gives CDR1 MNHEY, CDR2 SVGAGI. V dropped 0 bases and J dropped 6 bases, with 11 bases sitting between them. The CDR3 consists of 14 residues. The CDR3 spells CASSYSSGLAEAFF. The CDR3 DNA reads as TGTGCCAGCAGTTACTCATCAGGGCTGGCTGAAGCTTTCTTT.

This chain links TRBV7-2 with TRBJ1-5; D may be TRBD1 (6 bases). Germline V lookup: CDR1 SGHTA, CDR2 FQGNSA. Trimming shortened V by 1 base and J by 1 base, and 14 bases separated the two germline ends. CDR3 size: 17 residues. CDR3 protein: CASSLVGGGRSNQPQHF. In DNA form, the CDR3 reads TGTGCCAGCAGCTTAGTAGGTGGGGGCAGAAGCAATCAGCCCCAGCATTTT.

In nucleotides, the CDR3 is TGTGCCAGCAGCTTAGGGACAGGACGCACAGATACGCAGTATTTT. Its translation: CASSLGTGRTDTQYF. This sequence joins TRBV7-2 and TRBJ2-3; 7 bases map to TRBD1. Germline V gives CDR1 SGHTA, CDR2 FQGNSA. With V trimmed by 1 base and J by 1 base, 2 bases remained unmatched. This CDR3 is 15 amino acids long.

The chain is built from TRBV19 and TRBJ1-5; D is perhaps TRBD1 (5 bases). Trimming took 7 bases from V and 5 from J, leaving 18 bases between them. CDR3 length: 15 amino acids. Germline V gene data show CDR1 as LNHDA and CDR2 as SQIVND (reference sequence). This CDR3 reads CASTRGEGTHQPQHF. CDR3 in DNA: TGTGCCAGTACGCGGGGGGAGGGAACTCATCAGCCCCAGCATTTT.

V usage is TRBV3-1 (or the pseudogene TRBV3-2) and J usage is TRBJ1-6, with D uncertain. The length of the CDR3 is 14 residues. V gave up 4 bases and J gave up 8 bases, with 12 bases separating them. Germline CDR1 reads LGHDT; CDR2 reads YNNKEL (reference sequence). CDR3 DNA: TGTGCCAGCAGCCGATGGGAGACGGATTCACCCCTCCACTTT. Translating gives CASSRWETDSPLHF.

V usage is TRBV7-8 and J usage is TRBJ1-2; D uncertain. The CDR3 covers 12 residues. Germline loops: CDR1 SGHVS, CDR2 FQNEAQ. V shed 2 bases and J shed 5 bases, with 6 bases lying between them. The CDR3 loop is CASSLYRYGYTF. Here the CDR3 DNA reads TGTGCCAGCAGCTTATATAGATATGGCTACACCTTC.

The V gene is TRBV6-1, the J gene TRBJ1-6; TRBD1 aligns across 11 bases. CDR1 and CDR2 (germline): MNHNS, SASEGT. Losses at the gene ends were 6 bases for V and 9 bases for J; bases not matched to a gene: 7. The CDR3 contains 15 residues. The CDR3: CASRDRGQGSSPLHF. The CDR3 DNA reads TGTGCCAGCAGGGACAGGGGGCAGGGTAGTTCACCCCTCCACTTT.

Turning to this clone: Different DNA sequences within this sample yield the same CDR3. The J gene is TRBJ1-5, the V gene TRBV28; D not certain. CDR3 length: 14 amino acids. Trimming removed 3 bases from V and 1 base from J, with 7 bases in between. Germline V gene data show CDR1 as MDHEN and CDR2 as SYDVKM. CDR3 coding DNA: TGTGCCAGCAGTTTGGTTCAGAGCAATCAGCCCCAGCATTTT. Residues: CASSLVQSNQPQHF.